Listed here is a single T cell receptor beta chain. Its antigen remains undetermined. Within one base of it there is no much larger clone, and no base qualities were kept. The data originate from a study of radiation and T cells in renal cell carcinoma (dated by TCRdb to 2019 to 2021). In the study overall: The samples were drawn from a clinical trial, where primary renal cell carcinomas were treated with 15 Gy of stereotactic body radiation therapy and then removed by nephrectomy 4 weeks afterward. A total of some 51 samples underwent TCR beta sequencing, made up of roughly 26 tumors and some 27 peripheral blood samples. In the approximately 57 samples combined, around 3.7 million unique CDR3 nucleotide sequences were found, encoding roughly 2,500,000 unique CDR3 amino acid sequences. General findings and caveats noted by the study authors: Tracking of blood repertoire dynamics stopped at approximately four weeks after treatment, with no follow-up past that point. The single-armed trial design could not address effects of radiation dose or scheduling on the TCR repertoire. In blood, the top tumor clonotypes increased between baseline and 2 weeks post-radiation and then shrank by 4 weeks, which suggests that tumor-resident clones expanded only transiently. No pretreatment tumor biopsies were available, so the baseline intratumoral presence of clonotypes could not be determined.

According to the study, the label for this sample's time point signals: blood 2 weeks post-SBRT. This sample's treatment or condition label indicates: 15 Gy SBRT to primary tumor, nephrectomy 4 weeks later. To follow tumor-enriched clonotypes, peripheral blood was collected serially from radiation-treated patients at baseline and again at 2 weeks and 4 weeks after SBRT. Renal cell carcinoma with clear cell pathology was present in all patients. The QIAamp DNA Blood Mini Kit (Qiagen) was used to prepare genomic DNA for TCR sequencing. Samples were included in the analyses only if all quality control checks were passed. The germline V gene encodes CDR1 LNHDA and CDR2 SQIVND (reference sequence). The cysteine opens and the phenylalanine closes a CDR3 of 15 amino acids. Just the 45-base CDR3 DNA is kept, in frame starting at base 1. V is reduced by 2 bases and J by 7 bases, leaving a spacing of 12 bases between them.

TCR beta libraries were generated from genomic DNA with the immunoSEQ kit, following the manufacturer's recommendations. To prepare libraries, a first multiplex PCR with proprietary primers was run, followed by a second PCR that added unique barcodes, and a bead cleanup was done after each round. Each sample batch included a kit-provided positive control reaction and a negative control reaction. The final libraries were assessed on an Agilent 4200 TapeStation D1000 ScreenTape, pooled by volume, and quantified by qPCR. Sequencing was performed on an Illumina NextSeq500 using a MidOutput 150-cycle cartridge, with 156 Read1 cycles, 15 Index1 cycles, and the kit custom primers. The pooled library was loaded at 1.0 pM, with a roughly 20% PhiX control spiked in. Turning to the authors' computational methods: Vendor-processed data were analyzed in R, and a clonotype was defined as all T cells sharing the same CDR3 nucleotide sequence. For clone abundance analyses, frequencies were normalized to the 10,000 most abundant clones per sample. Before analysis, public T cell clones were removed, and these numbered fewer than five per sample on average. Tumor-enriched and baseline blood-enriched clonotypes were defined by at least a 32-fold difference in abundance between compartments. Clonotypes expanded or contracted between blood time points were identified with a beta-binomial differential abundance model. Tumor-blood repertoire similarity was measured with the Baroni-Urbani and Buser coefficient, and groups were compared using two-tailed Wilcoxon tests in R. Imported from immuneACCESS, the table was reduced by TCRdb to in-frame sequences with V and J called. These copies leave out some clones; in studies compared against another copy, an unresolved V gene accounts for under half, and the cause of the remainder is not known. Clone size and V and J calls were adopted from that table, with D and trimming inferred from the DNA. The table for this sample lists more than 75,000 clones; 70% to 90% of them were counted only once. The top ten clonotypes cover under 25% of the sample.

The TCR was taken from a woman aged 45-65 years with renal cell carcinoma. The sequenced sample was blood, obtained from a patient whose treatment included radiotherapy and nephrectomy. The chain is made from TRBV19 and TRBJ1-6; the D gene identity is not certain. CDR3 protein: CASSITRAGNSPLHF. The DNA sequence is as follows: TGTGCCAGTAGTATAACGAGGGCAGGAAATTCACCCCTCCACTTT.